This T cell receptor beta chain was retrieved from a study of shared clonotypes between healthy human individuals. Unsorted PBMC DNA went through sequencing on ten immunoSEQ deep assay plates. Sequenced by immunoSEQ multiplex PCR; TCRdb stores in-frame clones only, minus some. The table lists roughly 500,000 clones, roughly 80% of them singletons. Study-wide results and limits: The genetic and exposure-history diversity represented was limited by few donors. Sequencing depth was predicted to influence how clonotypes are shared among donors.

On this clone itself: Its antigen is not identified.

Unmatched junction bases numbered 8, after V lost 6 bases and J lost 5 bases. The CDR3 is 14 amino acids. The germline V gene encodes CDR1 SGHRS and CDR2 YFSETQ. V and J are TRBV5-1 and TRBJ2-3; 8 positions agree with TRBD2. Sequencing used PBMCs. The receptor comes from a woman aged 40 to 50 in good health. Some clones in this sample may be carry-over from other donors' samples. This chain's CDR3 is CASTLAGNGDTQYF. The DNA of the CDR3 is TGCGCCAGCACCTTAGCGGGAAATGGAGATACGCAGTATTTT.